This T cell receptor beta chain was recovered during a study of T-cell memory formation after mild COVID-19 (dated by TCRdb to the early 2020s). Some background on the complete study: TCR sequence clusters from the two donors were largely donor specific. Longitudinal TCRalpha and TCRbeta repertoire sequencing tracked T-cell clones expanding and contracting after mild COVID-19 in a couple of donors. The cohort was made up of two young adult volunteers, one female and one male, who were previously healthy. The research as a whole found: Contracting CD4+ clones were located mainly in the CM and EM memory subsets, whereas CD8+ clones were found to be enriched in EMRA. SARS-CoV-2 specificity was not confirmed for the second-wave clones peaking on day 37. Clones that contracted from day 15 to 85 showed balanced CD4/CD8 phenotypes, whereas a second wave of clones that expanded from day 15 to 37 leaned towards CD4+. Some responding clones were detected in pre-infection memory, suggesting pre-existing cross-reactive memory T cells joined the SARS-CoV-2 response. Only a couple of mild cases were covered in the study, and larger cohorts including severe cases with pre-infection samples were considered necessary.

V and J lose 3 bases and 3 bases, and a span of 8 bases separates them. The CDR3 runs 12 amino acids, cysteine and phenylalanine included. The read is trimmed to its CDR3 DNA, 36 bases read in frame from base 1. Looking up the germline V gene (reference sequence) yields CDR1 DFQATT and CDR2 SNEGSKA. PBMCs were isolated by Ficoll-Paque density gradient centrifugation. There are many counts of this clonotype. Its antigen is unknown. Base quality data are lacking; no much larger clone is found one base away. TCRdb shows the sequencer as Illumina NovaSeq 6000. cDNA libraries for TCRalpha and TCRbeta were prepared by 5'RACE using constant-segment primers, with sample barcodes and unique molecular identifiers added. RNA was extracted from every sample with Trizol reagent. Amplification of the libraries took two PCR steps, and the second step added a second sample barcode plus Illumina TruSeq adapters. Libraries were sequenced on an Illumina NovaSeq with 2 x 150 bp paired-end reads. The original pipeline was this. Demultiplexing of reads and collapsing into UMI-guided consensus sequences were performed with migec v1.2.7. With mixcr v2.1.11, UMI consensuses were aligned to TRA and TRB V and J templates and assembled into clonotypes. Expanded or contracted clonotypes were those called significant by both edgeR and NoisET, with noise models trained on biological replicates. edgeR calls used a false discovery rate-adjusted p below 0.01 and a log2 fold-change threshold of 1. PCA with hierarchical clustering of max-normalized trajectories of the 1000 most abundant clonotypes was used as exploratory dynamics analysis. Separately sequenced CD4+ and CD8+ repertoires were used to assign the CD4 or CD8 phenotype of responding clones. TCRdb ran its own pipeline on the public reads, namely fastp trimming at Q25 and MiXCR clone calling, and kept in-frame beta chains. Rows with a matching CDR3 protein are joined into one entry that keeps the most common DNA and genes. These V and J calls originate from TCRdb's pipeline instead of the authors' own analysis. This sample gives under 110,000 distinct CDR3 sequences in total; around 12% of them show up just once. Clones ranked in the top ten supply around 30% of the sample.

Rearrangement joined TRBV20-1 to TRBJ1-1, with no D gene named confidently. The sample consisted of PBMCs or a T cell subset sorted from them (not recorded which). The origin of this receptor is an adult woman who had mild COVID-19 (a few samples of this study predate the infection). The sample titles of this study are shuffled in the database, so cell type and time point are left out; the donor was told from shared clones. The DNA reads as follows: TGCAGTGCTAGGGTTCGCGACACTGAAGCTTTCTTT. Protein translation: CSARVRDTEAFF.